The 21 T cell receptor beta chains below all came from one sample that was sequenced in a study of neoadjuvant nivolumab and ipilimumab in lung cancer. Method: immunoSEQ multiplex PCR; TCRdb's copy keeps in-frame clones and lacks some. The sample carries 5,000 or so clones, less than 75% recorded once. The source was tumor tissue, collected after neoadjuvant nivolumab, alone or with ipilimumab, at or shortly before surgery. The receptors derive from an adult with non-small cell lung cancer.

CDR3 coding DNA: TGTGCCAGCAGCTCAGGCGGTTACACCGGGGAGCTGTTTTTT. Translated, it gives CASSSGGYTGELFF. V usage is TRBV7-9 and J usage is TRBJ2-2; no firm D call. The V gene's germline CDR1 is SEHNR and CDR2 FQNEAQ (reference sequence). Between the trimmed V and J ends, which lost 4 bases and 3 bases, there was a span of 9 bases. The CDR3 has 14 residues.

The genes are TRBV18 and TRBJ1-6; 11 positions agree with TRBD1. The J segment lost 7 bases and the V segment lost 1 base, leaving 6 bases of the junction unmatched. This CDR3 contains 17 residues. CDR1 and CDR2 (germline): KGHSH, LQKENI. The CDR3 region is CASSPQSGTGGNSPLHF. In nucleotides, the CDR3 is TGTGCCAGCTCACCACAGTCCGGGACAGGGGGAAATTCACCCCTCCACTTT.

This clone was picked up a small number of times. The chain joins TRBV9 to TRBJ2-5, with D possibly being TRBD2 (7 bases). V was shortened by 4 bases and J by 4 bases, with 23 bases between the two germline ends. The CDR3 spans 17 residues. Germline V gives CDR1 SGDLS, CDR2 YYNGEE. CDR3 nucleotides: TGTGCCAGCAGCCCGAGGAGGGGGGGCCCCCTCAGAGAGACCCAGTACTTC. Its protein product is CASSPRRGGPLRETQYF.

V usage is TRBV5-1 and J usage is TRBJ2-5, with D perhaps matching TRBD1 (6 bases). CDR1 SGHRS and CDR2 YFSETQ come from the germline V gene. V dropped 4 bases and J dropped 4 bases, with 14 bases sitting between them. The CDR3 contains 14 residues. For the CDR3, the DNA is TGCGCCAGCAGCCCAACCGGGACACCAGAGACCCAGTACTTC. It encodes CASSPTGTPETQYF.

The chain joins TRBV7-2 to TRBJ2-5; TRBD2 aligns across 11 bases. This CDR3 is 15 amino acids long. The ends lost 2 bases at V and 2 bases at J; junction bases unmatched: 1. Germline V gene data show CDR1 as SGHTA and CDR2 as FQGNSA. The CDR3 region has the DNA TGTGCCAGCAGCTTACGACTAGCGGGGCAAGAGACCCAGTACTTC. This encodes CASSLRLAGQETQYF.

The chain is built from TRBV6-5 and TRBJ1-1, with D uncertain. Germline loops: CDR1 MNHEY, CDR2 SVGAGI. Deletions cut 5 bases from V and 0 bases from J, with 7 bases between. The CDR3 extends over 13 amino acids. CDR3 sequence: CASSATMNTEAFF. The DNA of the CDR3 is TGTGCCAGCAGTGCTACGATGAACACTGAAGCTTTCTTT.

V and J are TRBV4-1 and TRBJ2-6; 11 bases match TRBD2. Germline CDR1 is MGHRA and CDR2 is YSYEKL. The length of the CDR3 is 21 residues. V dropped 2 bases and J dropped 0; count of bases not matched to a gene: 12. This chain's CDR3 is CASSQFQGTSGIISGANVLTF. CDR3 nucleotide sequence: TGCGCCAGCAGCCAATTCCAGGGGACTAGCGGCATTATCTCTGGGGCCAACGTCCTGACTTTC.

The chain joins TRBV6-1 to TRBJ1-5; TRBD1 is a possible D gene (6 bases). Trimming removed 3 bases from V and 6 bases from J, with 6 bases in between. CDR1 is MNHNS and CDR2 is SASEGT in the germline V gene. This CDR3 region has 12 residues. DNA of the CDR3: TGTGCCAGCAGTGACAGGGGTCAGCCCCAGCATTTT. This sequence encodes CASSDRGQPQHF.

V is TRBV7-2 and J is TRBJ1-2; D may be TRBD1 (5 bases). This CDR3 comprises 16 residues. Trimming took off 5 bases at V and 2 bases at J, with 18 bases between the two ends. In germline, CDR1 is SGHTA, CDR2 FQGNSA. The CDR3, as DNA: TGTGCCAGCAGCCCCTCCCCCGGGACGGCAAACTATGGCTACACCTTC. Translated: CASSPSPGTANYGYTF.

The CDR3 loop reads CASTVPGYSNQPQHF. The CDR3 coding sequence is TGTGCCAGCACTGTCCCAGGATATAGCAATCAGCCCCAGCATTTT. The gene calls are TRBV5-8 and TRBJ1-5, with D uncertain. The length of the CDR3 is 15 residues. Trimming shortened V by 6 bases and J by 0 bases, and 13 bases separated the two germline ends. Per germline, CDR1 SGHTS and CDR2 YDEGEE.

In this sample, this clone turned up a few times. The chain uses TRBV5-6 and TRBJ1-6; D possibly corresponds to TRBD1 (6 bases). The V gene lost 4 bases and the J gene lost 10 bases, with 24 bases spanning the gap. This CDR3 region has 17 residues. Germline V gene sequence: CDR1 SGHDT, CDR2 YYEEEE. CDR3 region: CASSTTFQGRGGSPLHF. CDR3 coding DNA: TGTGCCAGCAGCACCACCTTCCAGGGCCGGGGGGGCTCACCCCTCCACTTT.

J is TRBJ2-6 and V is TRBV19; 8 nucleotides match TRBD1. The J segment lost 0 bases and the V segment lost 7 bases, leaving 8 bases of the junction unmatched. The germline gives CDR1 LNHDA, CDR2 SQIVND (reference sequence). The CDR3 runs 17 residues. The CDR3 here is CASKKTGAASGANVLTF. The CDR3 DNA sequence: TGTGCCAGTAAAAAGACAGGGGCCGCCTCTGGGGCCAACGTCCTGACTTTC.

The gene calls are TRBV6-1 and TRBJ1-2; 7 nucleotides line up with TRBD1. Germline assignment: CDR1 MNHNS and CDR2 SASEGT. The CDR3 sequence is 13 residues long. The ends lost 4 bases at V and 6 bases at J; junction bases unmatched: 5. The CDR3 spells CASSVQGQNGYTF. CDR3 bases: TGTGCCAGCAGTGTTCAGGGACAGAATGGCTACACCTTC.

In its sample, this clone is medium-sized. This chain connects TRBV6-5 to TRBJ1-6; D is undetermined. V gave up 3 bases and J gave up 8 bases, with 5 bases separating them. The CDR3 sequence is 12 residues long. CDR1 is MNHEY and CDR2 is SVGAGI in the germline V gene. Here the CDR3 reads CASSYRDSPLHF. In nucleotides, the CDR3 is TGTGCCAGCAGTTATAGAGATTCACCCCTCCACTTT.

This rearrangement joins TRBV6-6 to TRBJ2-7; D is possibly TRBD2 (5 bases). V was cut by 2 bases and J by 0 bases, with 5 bases left in between. The germline V gene has CDR1 MNHNY and CDR2 SVGAGI (reference sequence). This CDR3 is built from 13 residues. DNA of the CDR3: TGTGCCAGCAGTTACGCGGGCTCCTACGAGCAGTACGTC. It codes for CASSYAGSYEQYV.

The chain links TRBV14 to TRBJ2-7; 11 bases agree with TRBD1. Germline values: CDR1 SGHDN, CDR2 FVKESK. This CDR3 has 14 residues. V shed 4 bases and J 4 bases; nucleotides not matched to a gene: 3. The CDR3 sequence: CASSPGTGGYEQYF. The CDR3 DNA reads TGTGCCAGCAGCCCCGGGACAGGGGGGTACGAGCAGTACTTC.

V is TRBV6-4 and J is TRBJ1-2, with D maybe TRBD1 (6 bases). The germline V gene has CDR1 MRHNA and CDR2 SNTAGT. The CDR3 sequence is 14 residues long. V lost 5 bases, J lost 3 bases, and 13 bases lay in between. CDR3 DNA: TGTGCCAGCAGTAGGACAGCTCTAGACTATGGCTACACCTTC. Encoded protein: CASSRTALDYGYTF.

The chain carries TRBV9 and TRBJ2-2, with a weak D call TRBD2 (5 bases). This CDR3 comprises 16 residues. Deletions cut 0 bases from V and 1 base from J, with 10 bases between. The germline V gene has CDR1 SGDLS and CDR2 YYNGEE. The CDR3 DNA sequence: TGTGCCAGCAGCGTAGGAGGGTTGGAGAACACCGGGGAGCTGTTTTTT. Amino acids: CASSVGGLENTGELFF.

This clone was seen a handful of times. The rearrangement joins TRBV27 to TRBJ1-1; TRBD1 might be the D (5 bases). The CDR3 is 12 residues long. Trimming shortened V by 8 bases and J by 9 bases, and 16 bases separated the two germline ends. From germline, CDR1 is MNHEY and CDR2 SMNVEV (reference sequence). CDR3 DNA sequence: TGTGCCAGCGGGGGTGGACGGCTGCAAGCTTTCTTT. It yields the protein CASGGGRLQAFF.

This rearrangement joins TRBV6-6 to TRBJ1-1; no definite D call. Germline loops: CDR1 MNHNY, CDR2 SVGAGI (reference sequence). Trimming pared 8 bases from V and 0 bases from J, leaving 10 bases between. The CDR3 extends over 13 amino acids. In DNA, the CDR3 is TGTGCCAGCGGAGACATTCTGAACACTGAAGCTTTCTTT. This translates into CASGDILNTEAFF.

The CDR3 spells CASSHKSTGGMGEKLFF. The CDR3 nucleotides read TGCGCCAGCAGCCATAAATCGACAGGGGGCATGGGGGAAAAACTGTTTTTT. V is TRBV4-3 and J is TRBJ1-4, with 10 nucleotides matching TRBD1. The CDR3 runs to 17 residues. With V trimmed by 3 bases and J by 8 bases, 12 bases remained unmatched. CDR1 LGHNA and CDR2 YSLEER come from the germline V gene.